This T cell receptor (beta chain) was documented in a study of blood T cell repertoires in COVID-19. This CDR3 has 15 amino acids. Per the germline V gene, CDR1 is MGHRA and CDR2 is YSYEKL. The J segment lost 7 bases and the V segment lost 0 bases, leaving 6 bases of the junction unmatched. Libraries were prepared by immunoSEQ multiplex PCR; TCRdb keeps only in-frame clonotypes and omits some of them. The sample has about 300,000 clones, 65% to 90% seen once; the top ten hold approximately 4.1%. Cohort assignment relied on participant-reported clinical history. The sequencing sample was made of PBMCs or T cells enriched from blood (not recorded which). This clonotype originated in a young man who had recovered from COVID-19. The genes are TRBV4-1 and TRBJ2-3, with TRBD2 matching over 8 bases. The CDR3 is CASSQEAGAHNTQYF. The CDR3 nucleotides are TGCGCCAGCAGCCAAGAAGCGGGGGCCCATAATACGCAGTATTTT.